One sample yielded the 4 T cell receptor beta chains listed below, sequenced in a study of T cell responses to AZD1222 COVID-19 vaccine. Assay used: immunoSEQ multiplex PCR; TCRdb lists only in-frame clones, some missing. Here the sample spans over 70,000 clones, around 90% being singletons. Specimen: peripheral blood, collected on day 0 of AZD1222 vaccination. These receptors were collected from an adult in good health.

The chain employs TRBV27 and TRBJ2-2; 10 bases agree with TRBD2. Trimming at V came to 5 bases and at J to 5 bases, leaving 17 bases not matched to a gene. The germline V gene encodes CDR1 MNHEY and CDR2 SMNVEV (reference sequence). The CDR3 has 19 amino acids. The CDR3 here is CASSPKGASGSMGTGELFF. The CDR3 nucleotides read TGTGCCAGCAGTCCCAAAGGGGCTAGCGGGAGTATGGGGACCGGGGAGCTGTTTTTT.

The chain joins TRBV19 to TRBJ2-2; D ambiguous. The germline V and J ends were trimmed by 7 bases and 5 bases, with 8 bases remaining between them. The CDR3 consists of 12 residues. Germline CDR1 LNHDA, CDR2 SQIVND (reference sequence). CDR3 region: CASNPRTGELFF. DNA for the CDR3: TGTGCCAGTAATCCCAGGACCGGGGAGCTGTTTTTT.

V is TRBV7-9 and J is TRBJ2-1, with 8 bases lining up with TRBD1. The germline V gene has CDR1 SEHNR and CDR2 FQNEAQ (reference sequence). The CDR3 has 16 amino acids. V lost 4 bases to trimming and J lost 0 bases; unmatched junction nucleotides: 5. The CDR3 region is CASSYRTGRSYNEQFF. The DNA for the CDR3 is TGTGCCAGCAGCTACCGGACAGGGCGCTCCTACAATGAGCAGTTCTTC.

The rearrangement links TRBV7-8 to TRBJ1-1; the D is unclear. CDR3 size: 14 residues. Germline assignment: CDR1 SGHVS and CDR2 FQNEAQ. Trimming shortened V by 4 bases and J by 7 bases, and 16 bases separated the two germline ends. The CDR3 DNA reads TGTGCCAGCAGCTCCAGAGATGCAGCGTATGAAGCTTTCTTT. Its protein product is CASSSRDAAYEAFF.